These 28 T cell receptor beta chains share one sample of origin, sequenced in a study of cytomegalovirus exposure and HLA in healthy donors. Both 60 Vbeta primers and 13 Jbeta primers went into the PCR. TCRdb's table, derived via immunoSEQ multiplex PCR, lists solely in-frame clones and lacks some. The data hold roughly 180,000 clones, with roughly four fifths observed a single time. Specimen: PBMCs. These receptor sequences come from a female donor in good health and CMV-seronegative.

This clone has more than one count but fewer than ten. V gene TRBV7-9 combines with J gene TRBJ2-3; 12 bases are a match to TRBD2. The CDR3 is made up of 19 amino acids. Germline V lookup: CDR1 SEHNR, CDR2 FQNEAQ (reference sequence). V was pared by 4 bases and J by 4 bases, with 15 bases of the junction left unmatched. The CDR3, as DNA: TGTGCCAGCAGCTATAGACTAGCGGGAGAGTCACGCGCCCCAGATACGCAGTATTTT. It specifies CASSYRLAGESRAPDTQYF.

This chain connects TRBV11-2 to TRBJ2-1; unclear D gene. This CDR3 spans 16 amino acids. Trimming removed 2 bases from V and 6 bases from J, with 17 bases in between. The germline V gene has CDR1 SGHAT and CDR2 FQNNGV. This chain's CDR3 is CASSLHYPRSGNEQFF. The CDR3 nucleotides read TGTGCCAGCAGCTTACACTACCCCCGATCCGGCAATGAGCAGTTCTTC.

V is TRBV18 and J is TRBJ2-6, with 8 bases matching TRBD1. The CDR3 is 19 amino acids. V lost 3 bases, J lost 4 bases, and 14 bases stayed unmatched. Germline loops: CDR1 KGHSH, CDR2 LQKENI. The CDR3 is CASSPPRDRGLGGANVLTF. In nucleotides, the CDR3 is TGTGCCAGCTCACCCCCCCGAGACAGGGGCCTTGGGGGGGCCAACGTCCTGACTTTC.

This clone turned up a few times. The DNA of the CDR3 is TGTGCCAGCAGCCCCGGCAGGGGATCTGAAGCTTTCTTT. Residues: CASSPGRGSEAFF. The genes are TRBV5-6 and TRBJ1-1; perhaps TRBD1 as D (6 bases). Trimming left V 4 bases short and J 6 bases short, with 13 bases between. The CDR3 sequence is 13 residues long. The germline CDR1 and CDR2 sequences are SGHDT and YYEEEE.

This chain uses TRBV25-1 with TRBJ2-5, with 7 bases lining up with TRBD2. The CDR3 length is 14 residues. After removal of 6 bases from V and 2 bases from J, the junction contained 6 bases not matched to a gene. The V gene's germline CDR1 is MGHDK and CDR2 SYGVNS. Written as DNA, the CDR3 is TGTGCCAGCAGCCCTGCCGGGGGGCAAGAGACCCAGTACTTC. Residues: CASSPAGGQETQYF.

CDR3 amino acids: CASSGYGTVNTGELFF. Here the CDR3 DNA reads TGTGCCAGCAGCGGATACGGGACAGTGAACACCGGGGAGCTGTTTTTT. J is TRBJ2-2 and V is TRBV5-4, with 7 nucleotides matching TRBD1. The CDR3 totals 16 residues. Germline trimming cut 4 bases from V and 1 base from J; bases unmatched to any gene: 7. Germline CDR1 is SGHNT and CDR2 is YYREEE (reference sequence).

This chain connects TRBV4-2 to TRBJ1-3, with a possible D match to TRBD1 (5 bases). Trimming removed 0 bases at V and 0 bases at J, with 9 bases between. This CDR3 has 16 residues. CDR1 is LGHNA, CDR2 YNFKEQ, per germline. CDR3 sequence: CASSQEGAHSGNTIYF. In DNA form, the CDR3 reads TGTGCCAGCAGCCAAGAAGGGGCGCACTCTGGAAACACCATATATTTT.

The rearrangement links TRBV6-5 to TRBJ1-4, with TRBD1 matching over 9 bases. V lost 2 bases and J lost 4; bases outside the gene matches: 5. Looked up from germline, CDR1 is MNHEY and CDR2 is SVGAGI. There are 16 residues in the CDR3. DNA for the CDR3: TGTGCCAGCAGTTACGAGACAGGGGGGTATAATGAAAAACTGTTTTTT. This gives the protein CASSYETGGYNEKLFF.

This clone was seen only a few times. The chain links TRBV2 to TRBJ2-5; 9 positions match TRBD2. Trimming at V came to 5 bases and at J to 6 bases, leaving 13 bases not matched to a gene. Germline V CDR1 and CDR2: SNHLY, FYNNEI. This CDR3 spans 16 amino acids. This CDR3 is CASSNLPGLASQTQYF. The CDR3 DNA reads as TGTGCCAGCAGTAACCTTCCGGGACTAGCTAGCCAGACCCAGTACTTC.

The chain joins TRBV6-6 to TRBJ2-3; D is undetermined. Germline CDR1 MNHNY, CDR2 SVGAGI (reference sequence). V was shortened by 2 bases and J by 5 bases, with 11 bases between the two germline ends. The CDR3 extends over 14 amino acids. In DNA, the CDR3 is TGTGCCAGCAGTTACGGGCCCCCAGGAGATACGCAGTATTTT. Encoded protein: CASSYGPPGDTQYF.

The chain recombines TRBV9 with TRBJ2-3; 8 bases map to TRBD2. The trim removed 0 bases at V and 6 bases at J, leaving 9 bases unmatched. CDR1 and CDR2 (germline): SGDLS, YYNGEE. The length of the CDR3 is 16 residues. In DNA form, the CDR3 reads TGTGCCAGCAGCGTAGCCCCGGGGGGGCCGGAGGATACGCAGTATTTT. This sequence encodes CASSVAPGGPEDTQYF.

The V call is TRBV21-1, the J call TRBJ2-2; the table names TRBD1, a call not compared with the DNA. TRBV21-1 is flagged as a pseudogene. The CDR3 is 16 residues long. The CDR3, as DNA: TGTGCCAGCAGCACGTGGGACACAGCGAACACCGGGGAGCTGTTTTTT. Its protein product is CASSTWDTANTGELFF.

The table lists this clone with a few counts. The chain is built from TRBV4-2 and TRBJ2-4, with a possible D match to TRBD2 (6 bases). CDR1 and CDR2 (germline): LGHNA, YNFKEQ. Trimming took 2 bases from V and 5 from J, leaving 16 bases between them. The CDR3 has 16 residues. CDR3 region: CASSQTQEGLENIQYF. Written as DNA, the CDR3 is TGTGCCAGCAGCCAAACCCAGGAGGGATTGGAAAACATTCAGTACTTC.

The V call is TRBV6-1, the J call TRBJ2-7; the match to TRBD2 covers 8 bases. CDR3 size: 15 residues. The germline V gene encodes CDR1 MNHNS and CDR2 SASEGT. With 5 bases clipped from V and 2 bases from J, the junction kept 8 bases outside the gene matches. For the CDR3, the DNA is TGTGCCAGCAGTTCCGGAGGCGGGGGGCCCTACGAGCAGTACTTC. Translated: CASSSGGGGPYEQYF.

The V gene is TRBV4-1, the J gene TRBJ2-5; D is possibly TRBD2 (6 bases). Trimming removed 0 bases at V and 1 base at J, with 9 bases between. This CDR3 has 15 amino acids. CDR1 and CDR2 from the germline V gene are MGHRA and YSYEKL. The CDR3 is CASSQDGTPQETQYF. The CDR3 DNA reads as TGCGCCAGCAGCCAAGACGGGACTCCCCAAGAGACCCAGTACTTC.

Only a few counts were recorded for this clone. The chain links TRBV18 to TRBJ2-7; 8 nucleotides line up with TRBD1. The trim removed 4 bases at V and 4 bases at J, leaving 12 bases unmatched. Germline-derived CDR1 and CDR2 are KGHSH and LQKENI. The CDR3 sequence is 16 residues long. The DNA of the CDR3 is TGTGCCAGCTCACGAGGGACAGGTACCCTTCCTTACGAGCAGTACTTC. Translated, it gives CASSRGTGTLPYEQYF.

In this sample, this clone turned up once. The chain uses TRBV11-2 and TRBJ2-2; maybe TRBD2 (6 bases). The CDR3 extends over 14 amino acids. The germline V gene has CDR1 SGHAT and CDR2 FQNNGV. V was cut by 10 bases and J by 1 base, with 13 bases left in between. CDR3 bases: TGTGCCACCACTTGGGGGGTGAACACCGGGGAGCTGTTTTTT. Its protein product is CATTWGVNTGELFF. Together with reference TRBV11-2 and TRBJ2-2, the CDR3 gives the full variable domain: EAGVAQSPRYKIIEKRQSVAFWCNPISGHATLYWYQQILGQGPKLLIQFQNNGVVDDSQLPKDRFSAERLKGVDSTLKIQPAKLEDSAVYLCATTWGVNTGELFFGEGSRLTVL.

The CDR3 sequence is CASSLGAGGATNEKLFF. Written as DNA, the CDR3 is TGTGCCAGCAGCTTAGGGGCAGGGGGAGCAACTAATGAAAAACTGTTTTTT. This rearrangement joins TRBV11-2 to TRBJ1-4, with 7 bases aligning to TRBD1. Germline lookup yields CDR1 SGHAT and CDR2 FQNNGV. The CDR3 sequence is 17 residues long. V was clipped by 1 base and J by 0 bases; unmatched bases: 5. The full variable domain, its missing parts supplied by reference TRBV11-2 and TRBJ1-4, is EAGVAQSPRYKIIEKRQSVAFWCNPISGHATLYWYQQILGQGPKLLIQFQNNGVVDDSQLPKDRFSAERLKGVDSTLKIQPAKLEDSAVYLCASSLGAGGATNEKLFFGSGTQLSVL.

The chain carries TRBV19 and TRBJ2-1, with 8 bases identical to TRBD2. V lost 4 bases and J lost 0; bases outside the gene matches: 2. CDR1 and CDR2 (germline): LNHDA, SQIVND (reference sequence). CDR3 length equals 15 residues. The CDR3 DNA reads TGTGCCAGTAGTAGCAGCGGGGGCTCCTACAATGAGCAGTTCTTC. Translated, it gives CASSSSGGSYNEQFF.

The CDR3 here is CASSQGPPRAGSTDTQYF. The CDR3 DNA reads as TGCGCCAGCAGCCAAGGCCCCCCCCGGGCGGGGAGCACAGATACGCAGTATTTT. The chain combines TRBV4-1 with TRBJ2-3; possibly TRBD2 for D (6 bases). CDR3 size: 18 residues. From germline, CDR1 is MGHRA and CDR2 YSYEKL. V lost 1 base, J lost 0 bases, and 17 bases lay in between.

The count of this clone is one. The chain employs TRBV7-2 and TRBJ2-7, with 9 nucleotides matching TRBD2. This CDR3 has 15 residues. Per germline, CDR1 SGHTA and CDR2 FQGNSA. Germline trimming cut 0 bases from V and 0 bases from J; bases unmatched to any gene: 0. The CDR3 nucleotides read TGTGCCAGCAGCTTAGCGGGACTAGCCTCCTACGAGCAGTACTTC. As protein: CASSLAGLASYEQYF.

The V and J genes are TRBV6-5 and TRBJ1-4; TRBD1 is a possible D gene (5 bases). The germline V gene encodes CDR1 MNHEY and CDR2 SVGAGI. The CDR3 has 16 residues. The V end was cut by 0 bases, the J end by 7 bases, with 15 bases between. The CDR3 here is CASSYSVRVAGEKLFF. In DNA form, the CDR3 reads TGTGCCAGCAGTTACTCGGTCAGGGTAGCTGGTGAAAAACTGTTTTTT.

The chain has TRBV15 and TRBJ2-1; 7 nucleotides match TRBD2. V shed 0 bases and J 4 bases; nucleotides not matched to a gene: 15. Germline loops: CDR1 LNHNV, CDR2 YYDKDF (reference sequence). The CDR3 sequence is 19 residues long. Here the CDR3 DNA reads TGTGCCACCAGCAGAGAAAAGGGGATCCGGACTAGGGCTTACAATGAGCAGTTCTTC. It codes for CATSREKGIRTRAYNEQFF.

The chain has TRBV2 and TRBJ2-5, with 9 bases fitting TRBD2. The CDR3 is made up of 12 amino acids. Germline CDR1 is SNHLY and CDR2 is FYNNEI. V was pared by 3 bases and J by 7 bases, with 0 bases of the junction left unmatched. The CDR3 DNA follows: TGTGCCAGCAGTGAGGGACTAGCGACCCAGTACTTC. This codes for CASSEGLATQYF.

The chain recombines TRBV5-8 with TRBJ2-1; TRBD2 agrees at 10 bases. CDR1 SGHTS and CDR2 YDEGEE come from the germline V gene. With 4 bases clipped from V and 5 bases from J, the junction kept 6 bases outside the gene matches. The CDR3 totals 15 residues. The DNA of the CDR3 is TGTGCCAGCAGCACGGGACTAGCGAGCCACAATGAGCAGTTCTTC. It encodes CASSTGLASHNEQFF. Supplemented by reference TRBV5-8 and TRBJ2-1, the full variable domain reads EAGVTQSPTHLIKTRGQQATLRCSPISGHTSVYWYQQALGLGLQFLLWYDEGEERNRGNFPPRFSGRQFPNYSSELNVNALELEDSALYLCASSTGLASHNEQFFGPGTRLTVL.

The chain is built from TRBV27 and TRBJ1-6; tentatively, D is TRBD1 (6 bases). The CDR3 runs 15 residues. V was cut by 3 bases and J by 4 bases, with 10 bases left in between. Germline V gene sequence: CDR1 MNHEY, CDR2 SMNVEV (reference sequence). The CDR3 region is CASSFHREYNSPLHF. Written as DNA, the CDR3 is TGTGCCAGCAGTTTCCACAGGGAGTATAATTCACCCCTCCACTTT.

The genes are TRBV10-3 and TRBJ2-7; 10 nucleotides line up with TRBD1. Per germline, CDR1 ENHRY and CDR2 SYGVKD. V lost 3 bases and J lost 5; bases outside the gene matches: 7. This CDR3 comprises 15 residues. For the CDR3, the DNA is TGTGCCATCAGTGACACCGGGACAGGGGCAAACGAGCAGTACTTC. Protein: CAISDTGTGANEQYF.

This clone came up once. This chain links TRBV27 with TRBJ2-7, with 10 nucleotides matching TRBD1. The J segment lost 1 base and the V segment lost 5 bases, leaving 5 bases of the junction unmatched. Per the germline V gene, CDR1 is MNHEY and CDR2 is SMNVEV (reference sequence). The CDR3 is made up of 15 amino acids. CDR3 sequence reads: CASSRGQGGSYEQYF. In nucleotides, the CDR3 is TGTGCCAGCAGTCGAGGACAGGGGGGGTCCTACGAGCAGTACTTC.